This TCR beta chain was sequenced during a study of response to subunit inactivated influenza vaccine. Study-wide results and limits: Authors suggested seasonal influenza vaccinations each recruit few new T cells.

MiXCR, run by TCRdb on the RT-PCR reads, gives a single entry per CDR3 protein. The table lists roughly 790,000 distinct CDR3 sequences, 21% of them singletons, with 9.5% to 13% in the top ten. Trimming at V came to 3 bases and at J to 3 bases, leaving 3 bases not matched to a gene. Germline V gives CDR1 SGHRS, CDR2 YFSETQ. The CDR3 has 13 amino acids. This clonotype has at least ten counts. Antigen unknown. The sample was PBMCs from blood, taken less than 6 days after vaccination. V is TRBV5-1 and J is TRBJ2-7; TRBD1 aligns across 7 bases. This clonotype was sampled from a man between 50 and 59 years old who received an inactivated influenza vaccine. CDR3 sequence: CASSYGQDYEQYF. CDR3 DNA sequence: TGCGCCAGCAGCTACGGACAGGACTACGAGCAGTACTTC.